This T cell receptor beta chain was documented in a study of blood T cell repertoires in COVID-19. Study-level information: Sites across the United States, Italy and Spain contributed samples from acute and convalescent COVID-19. PBMCs, B-cell-depleted T cells, or T cells were the source of the cDNA or gDNA that made up the material.

This clone was counted only a few times. In the source study's methods: It was from reference gene primer amplification that nucleated cell counts were estimated. Sequencing used immunoSEQ multiplex PCR; TCRdb keeps in-frame clones, though not all of them. V and J calls plus clone size are reproduced from that table; the DNA served to infer D and trimming. Among about 170,000 clones listed, about 86% were seen once. V lost 0 bases, J lost 9 bases, and 11 bases lay in between. In germline, CDR1 is LNHNV, CDR2 YYDKDF (reference sequence). CDR3 length: 13 amino acids. This TCR was recovered from a woman in her sixties or seventies who had recovered from COVID-19. This chain links TRBV15 with TRBJ1-1, with D perhaps TRBD1 (6 bases). The specimen was peripheral blood. CDR3 sequence: CATSREDSSKAFF. For the CDR3, the DNA is TGTGCCACCAGCAGAGAGGACAGTTCAAAAGCTTTCTTT.